Following are 8 T cell receptor beta chains from one sample sequenced in a study of shared clonotypes between healthy human individuals. Sequencing was performed with immunoSEQ multiplex PCR; in TCRdb, only in-frame clones are kept and a portion is missing. The table shows roughly 760,000 clones, with around 67% occurring only once. The source material was memory CD4+ T cells sorted from blood. Subset defined: CD45RA-negative fraction. The receptor source for this set is a woman younger than 45 in good health.

CDR3 loop: CASSLGEMDRDAWGSGNTIYF. The CDR3 DNA follows: TGCGCCAGCAGCTTGGGTGAGATGGACAGGGATGCCTGGGGCTCTGGAAACACCATATATTTT. V gene TRBV5-1 combines with J gene TRBJ1-3, with 8 nucleotides matching TRBD1. With V trimmed by 0 bases and J by 0 bases, 17 bases remained unmatched. Germline V CDR1 and CDR2: SGHRS, YFSETQ. The CDR3 loop spans 21 amino acids.

The V and J genes are TRBV7-9 and TRBJ2-1; 7 positions match TRBD1. The germline V gene encodes CDR1 SEHNR and CDR2 FQNEAQ (reference sequence). The V segment lost 2 bases and the J segment 7 bases; nucleotides outside the gene matches: 8. This CDR3 has 15 amino acids. CDR3 in amino acids: CASSLTGQAPNEQFF. DNA of the CDR3: TGTGCCAGCAGCTTAACTGGACAGGCACCTAATGAGCAGTTCTTC.

This clone was counted once. The V gene is TRBV9, the J gene TRBJ1-4, with TRBD1 as a possible D gene (6 bases). Germline CDR1 SGDLS, CDR2 YYNGEE. Trimming shortened V by 3 bases and J by 4 bases, and 13 bases separated the two germline ends. The CDR3 consists of 15 residues. The CDR3 sequence: CASSASWGHNEKLFF. The CDR3 DNA reads TGTGCCAGCAGCGCTAGTTGGGGGCATAATGAAAAACTGTTTTTT. The variable domain in full, completed from reference TRBV9 and TRBJ1-4, reads DSGVTQTPKHLITATGQRVTLRCSPRSGDLSVYWYQQSLDQGLQFLIQYYNGEERAKGNILERFSAQQFPDLHSELNLSSLELGDSALYFCASSASWGHNEKLFFGSGTQLSVL.

The chain is built from TRBV29-1 and TRBJ1-2; no clear D gene. Germline lookup yields CDR1 SQVTM and CDR2 ANQGSEA. V gave up 4 bases and J gave up 4 bases, with 10 bases separating them. This CDR3 is 12 amino acids long. The CDR3, as DNA: TGCAGCGTTGGGGCAAGGAGCTATGGCTACACCTTC. It codes for CSVGARSYGYTF.

This chain joins TRBV29-1 and TRBJ2-3; 10 bases map to TRBD1. The CDR3 has 13 amino acids. Trimming cost V 5 bases and J 8 bases; bases outside gene matches: 7. Looked up from germline, CDR1 is SQVTM and CDR2 is ANQGSEA. The CDR3 nucleotides are TGCAGCGTTACGGGGACAGGGGAATTTACGCAGTATTTT. Translating gives CSVTGTGEFTQYF.

This clone has more than one count but fewer than ten. The rearrangement uses TRBV7-2 and TRBJ2-1; D possibly corresponds to TRBD1 (5 bases). The CDR3 sequence is 15 residues long. V lost 1 base to trimming and J lost 3 bases, with 10 bases between them. Per germline, CDR1 SGHTA and CDR2 FQGNSA. As DNA, the CDR3 is TGTGCCAGCAGCTTAGTGACAGCAGTCTACAATGAGCAGTTCTTC. It translates to CASSLVTAVYNEQFF.

V gene TRBV6-6 combines with J gene TRBJ2-7, with TRBD2 as a possible D gene (5 bases). V lost 0 bases and J 3 bases, leaving 12 bases between the germline ends. Germline V CDR1 and CDR2: MNHNY, SVGAGI (reference sequence). The CDR3 is 15 amino acids. The CDR3 DNA follows: TGTGCCAGCAGTTACTCGAGCGGAGTTGGCTACGAGCAGTACTTC. It is translated as CASSYSSGVGYEQYF.

V gene TRBV6-5 combines with J gene TRBJ2-3, with 7 bases fitting TRBD2. Germline CDR1 and CDR2: MNHEY and SVGAGI. The CDR3 spans 15 residues. V lost 6 bases to trimming and J lost 4 bases; unmatched junction nucleotides: 10. The CDR3 DNA follows: TGTGCCAGCAGGGACCGAGCGGGGCCCCCAGATACGCAGTATTTT. Amino acid sequence: CASRDRAGPPDTQYF.